This T cell receptor beta chain stems from a study of a mutant IDH1 vaccine in newly diagnosed glioma. Profiled with immunoSEQ multiplex PCR; TCRdb holds only in-frame clones, not every one. The sample includes around 50,000 clones, around 80% of them seen just once. With regard to this clone: As yet, its antigen is unknown.

Per germline, CDR1 SGHNT and CDR2 YYREEE (reference sequence). Trimming at V came to 2 bases and at J to 3 bases, leaving 4 bases not matched to a gene. CDR3 size: 14 residues. Sample time point: week 5, during vaccination. Each vaccine dose was 300 ug of mutant IDH1 20-mer peptide, with topical imiquimod. The sequences come from PBMCs, collected from a glioma patient whose treatment included an IDH1 peptide vaccine. V gene TRBV5-4 combines with J gene TRBJ2-7; 8 positions agree with TRBD1. This TCR came from a man aged 50-59 years with glioma. The CDR3 DNA reads as TGTGCCAGCAGCTTCGACAGGGGAAGCTACGAGCAGTACTTC. It is translated as CASSFDRGSYEQYF.